A selection of T cell receptor beta chains follows, all from one sample in a study of shared clonotypes between healthy human individuals. The assay was immunoSEQ multiplex PCR, and TCRdb's table has in-frame clones only and misses some. The sample carries roughly 2.6 million clones, around 94% recorded once. Sequencing used naive CD4+ T cells sorted from blood. The origin of the receptors is a man in his late teens or twenties in good health. CDR3s include the opening cysteine and the closing phenylalanine or tryptophan. Fields, in order: clone size, J gene, V gene, D gene, CDR3 DNA, CDR3 protein. D genes are given only for firm matches. Rows give clone size only sometimes, using once, few, many, or a class for an expanded clone.

clone_size: once
j_call: TRBJ2-7
v_call: TRBV5-1
d_call: TRBD1
cdr3_nt: TGCGCCAGCAGCTTGACAGGGGGCAAGTACGAGCAGTACTTC
cdr3_aa: CASSLTGGKYEQYF

clone_size: -
j_call: TRBJ1-1
v_call: TRBV9
d_call: TRBD1
cdr3_nt: TGTGCCAGCAGCGCCCGGGACAGGGTCACTGAAGCTTTCTTT
cdr3_aa: CASSARDRVTEAFF

clone_size: -
j_call: TRBJ1-2
v_call: TRBV5-1
d_call: -
cdr3_nt: TGCGCCAGCAGCTTGGGGCCCAGCGATTCGGTTTATGGCTACACCTTC
cdr3_aa: CASSLGPSDSVYGYTF

clone_size: -
j_call: TRBJ1-6
v_call: TRBV30
d_call: -
cdr3_nt: TGTGCCAGTCAAAGCTCCTATAATTCACCCCTCCACTTT
cdr3_aa: CASQSSYNSPLHF

clone_size: -
j_call: TRBJ2-7
v_call: TRBV5-1
d_call: -
cdr3_nt: TGCGCCAGCAGCTTGGGAGAGGGATACGAGCAGTACTTC
cdr3_aa: CASSLGEGYEQYF

clone_size: -
j_call: TRBJ2-3
v_call: TRBV10-1
d_call: TRBD2
cdr3_nt: TGCGCCAGCAGTACCGGGACTAGCGGGAGTTCTGATACGCAGTATTTT
cdr3_aa: CASSTGTSGSSDTQYF

clone_size: -
j_call: TRBJ2-2
v_call: TRBV7-8
d_call: -
cdr3_nt: TGTGCCAGCAGACCAGGGGGGACCGGGGAGCTGTTTTTT
cdr3_aa: CASRPGGTGELFF

clone_size: -
j_call: TRBJ2-3
v_call: TRBV9
d_call: -
cdr3_nt: TGTGCCAGCAGCGTAGAGTCTCTCGTGGGCGGCACAGATACGCAGTATTTT
cdr3_aa: CASSVESLVGGTDTQYF

clone_size: -
j_call: TRBJ2-3
v_call: TRBV5-1
d_call: -
cdr3_nt: TGCGCCAGCAGCTTGGCCGGGTCGGGCACAGATACGCAGTATTTT
cdr3_aa: CASSLAGSGTDTQYF

clone_size: -
j_call: TRBJ1-1
v_call: TRBV15
d_call: TRBD1
cdr3_nt: TGTGCCACCAGCAGAGATCGACAGGGCACTGAAGCTTTCTTT
cdr3_aa: CATSRDRQGTEAFF

clone_size: -
j_call: TRBJ1-1
v_call: TRBV7-2
d_call: -
cdr3_nt: TGTGCCAGCAGCTTATCTACTTACACTGAAGCTTTCTTT
cdr3_aa: CASSLSTYTEAFF

clone_size: -
j_call: TRBJ2-6
v_call: TRBV6-6
d_call: TRBD1
cdr3_nt: TGTGCCAGCAGGACAGACAGGGACTCTGGGGCCAACGTCCTGACTTTC
cdr3_aa: CASRTDRDSGANVLTF

clone_size: -
j_call: TRBJ1-3
v_call: TRBV4-1
d_call: -
cdr3_nt: TGCGCCAGCAGCCAAGAGGCAGGATCGGCAGTCTCTGGAAACACCATATATTTT
cdr3_aa: CASSQEAGSAVSGNTIYF

clone_size: -
j_call: TRBJ2-7
v_call: TRBV19
d_call: -
cdr3_nt: TGTGCCAGTAGTCCTCTAAACGAGCAGTACTTC
cdr3_aa: CASSPLNEQYF

clone_size: -
j_call: TRBJ2-7
v_call: TRBV11-1
d_call: -
cdr3_nt: TGTGCCAGCAGCTTACGTCCGGACGGAGCCTACGAGCAGTACTTC
cdr3_aa: CASSLRPDGAYEQYF

clone_size: few
j_call: TRBJ1-5
v_call: TRBV28
d_call: -
cdr3_nt: TGTGCCAGCAGTTCGGTATATAGCAATCAGCCCCAGCATTTT
cdr3_aa: CASSSVYSNQPQHF

clone_size: -
j_call: TRBJ1-4
v_call: TRBV19
d_call: -
cdr3_nt: TGTGCCAGTAGTATGCGCGGGGCTAATGAAAAACTGTTTTTT
cdr3_aa: CASSMRGANEKLFF

clone_size: -
j_call: TRBJ2-1
v_call: TRBV14
d_call: TRBD1
cdr3_nt: TGTGCCAGCAGCCAATCGGGACAGGGGTACAATGAGCAGTTCTTC
cdr3_aa: CASSQSGQGYNEQFF

clone_size: -
j_call: TRBJ2-2
v_call: TRBV5-4
d_call: -
cdr3_nt: TGTGCCAGCAGCCCGGCGGTAGCGAGGAACACCGGGGAGCTGTTTTTT
cdr3_aa: CASSPAVARNTGELFF

clone_size: -
j_call: TRBJ1-2
v_call: TRBV19
d_call: -
cdr3_nt: TGTGCCAGTAGTATCGGCCGGGGATGGGGCTACACCTTC
cdr3_aa: CASSIGRGWGYTF

clone_size: -
j_call: TRBJ1-4
v_call: TRBV5-1
d_call: -
cdr3_nt: TGCGCCAGCAGCTTGCCGCAGGGAGATGAAAAACTGTTTTTT
cdr3_aa: CASSLPQGDEKLFF

clone_size: -
j_call: TRBJ1-4
v_call: TRBV15
d_call: TRBD1
cdr3_nt: TGTGCCACCAGCAGAGAGGGGCCGGGGACAGGGAGCGAAAAACTGTTTTTT
cdr3_aa: CATSREGPGTGSEKLFF

clone_size: -
j_call: TRBJ2-7
v_call: TRBV2
d_call: -
cdr3_nt: TGTGCCAGCAGGTCTTCTCGACAGTCCTACGAGCAGTACTTC
cdr3_aa: CASRSSRQSYEQYF

clone_size: -
j_call: TRBJ1-4
v_call: TRBV28
d_call: TRBD1
cdr3_nt: TGTGCCAGCAGTCTCGACAGGGGACGGGAAAAACTGTTTTTT
cdr3_aa: CASSLDRGREKLFF

clone_size: -
j_call: TRBJ2-3
v_call: TRBV4-1
d_call: -
cdr3_nt: TGCGCCAGCAGCTTGGTGGGGGACGATACGCAGTATTTT
cdr3_aa: CASSLVGDDTQYF

clone_size: -
j_call: TRBJ1-5
v_call: TRBV5-4
d_call: TRBD1
cdr3_nt: TGTGCCAGCAGCCAAGATCAGGGGGATCAGCCCCAGCATTTT
cdr3_aa: CASSQDQGDQPQHF

clone_size: -
j_call: TRBJ1-5
v_call: TRBV12-5
d_call: TRBD1
cdr3_nt: TGTGCTAGTGGTTTTGACAGGGGCAATCAGCCCCAGCATTTT
cdr3_aa: CASGFDRGNQPQHF

clone_size: -
j_call: TRBJ1-2
v_call: TRBV6-6
d_call: TRBD1
cdr3_nt: TGTGCCAGCAGTAGACAGGGTGAGGGCTACACCTTC
cdr3_aa: CASSRQGEGYTF

clone_size: -
j_call: TRBJ2-3
v_call: TRBV1
d_call: -
cdr3_nt: TGCACCAGCACCCTAAGACTCCCGCAAAGGACAGATACGCAGTATTTT
cdr3_aa: CTSTLRLPQRTDTQYF